The sequence of this TCR beta chain was determined in a study of shared clonotypes between healthy human individuals. Findings and caveats of the study: Blood was the sole source, and tissue repertoires probably differ. When naive CD4 clonotypes were compared across a handful of donors, about 4.9% were shared.

Sequencing was performed with immunoSEQ multiplex PCR; in TCRdb, only in-frame clones are kept and a portion is missing. The repertoire holds 950,000 to 1,300,000 clones, 65% to 75% seen once, with approximately 1.5% in the top ten. For this clone: Its cognate antigen is unknown.

This CDR3 has 13 residues. The germline CDR1 and CDR2 sequences are MNHNS and SASEGT. V gave up 5 bases and J gave up 2 bases, with 10 bases separating them. The rearrangement joins TRBV6-1 to TRBJ2-7; a weak D match, TRBD2 (5 bases). The TCR originated in a man aged 18 to 29 in good health. The sequenced sample consisted of memory CD4+ T cells sorted from blood. Regarding subset: CD45RA-negative fraction. The CDR3: CASSRERTYEQYF. The CDR3, as DNA: TGTGCCAGCAGTAGGGAGCGAACCTACGAGCAGTACTTC.